The 9 T cell receptor beta chains reported below all come from one sample, sequenced in a study of blood T cells in healthy people across ages. Through a sample-barcoded 5' primer and a J-beta primer mix, a second PCR was run for roughly 6 to 11 cycles. TCRdb re-called the 5' RACE reads through MiXCR, storing one row per CDR3 protein. The sample gives approximately 1.5 million distinct CDR3 sequences, roughly two fifths of which show up once; around 4% is in the top ten. Sequenced material: blood. The receptor set was obtained from a woman aged 18-29 years in good health.

This clonotype has only a few counts. This chain connects TRBV13 to TRBJ1-5; 7 bases fit TRBD1. CDR1 and CDR2 from the germline V gene are PRHDT and FYEKMQ (reference sequence). Trimming at V came to 7 bases and at J to 0 bases, leaving 15 bases not matched to a gene. The CDR3 has 18 residues. CDR3: CASTKRRTGRYSNQPQHF. For the CDR3, the DNA is TGTGCCAGCACCAAGCGAAGGACAGGACGTTATAGCAATCAGCCCCAGCATTTT.

This clonotype was seen only a few times. The CDR3 protein is CASSSVRTAGLRAFF. Here the CDR3 DNA reads TGTGCCAGCAGCTCTGTAAGGACCGCCGGGCTGCGAGCTTTCTTT. The chain uses TRBV7-8 and TRBJ1-1; D is ambiguous. CDR1 is SGHVS and CDR2 is FQNEAQ in the germline V gene. CDR3 size: 15 residues. V lost 4 bases to trimming and J lost 10 bases, with 22 bases between them.

This clonotype was counted only a few times. The chain employs TRBV4-3 and TRBJ1-6; D call uncertain. Germline V CDR1 and CDR2: LGHNA, YSLEER. Trimming took 0 bases from V and 9 from J, leaving 9 bases between them. The CDR3 is 14 residues long. The CDR3 DNA follows: TGCGCCAGCAGCCAAGATCTTCGGGGTTCACCCCTCCACTTT. Residues: CASSQDLRGSPLHF.

The table lists this clonotype with a count of one. Since a much larger clone is just one base distant, this may be a read error. The chain combines TRBV4-3 with TRBJ2-1; 9 bases align to TRBD2. The ends lost 0 bases at V and 6 bases at J; junction bases unmatched: 12. The CDR3 has 18 amino acids. Looked up from germline, CDR1 is LGHNA and CDR2 is YSLEER. This CDR3 is CASSQDVQVAGVSNEQFF. CDR3 nucleotide sequence: TGCGCCAGCAGCCAAGATGTTCAGGTAGCGGGGGTCTCCAATGAGCAGTTCTTC.

The chain combines TRBV24-1 with TRBJ2-2, with unresolved D. The CDR3 length is 15 residues. Looked up from germline, CDR1 is KGHDR and CDR2 is SFDVKD. Trimming removed 2 bases from V and 6 bases from J, with 12 bases in between. The CDR3 coding sequence is TGTGCCACCAGTGATTCTTACCCATCCCCCGGGGAGCTGTTTTTT. Its protein is CATSDSYPSPGELFF.

This clonotype was counted only a few times. The chain combines TRBV29-1 with TRBJ2-5; possible D gene TRBD2, 7 bases. V was cut by 2 bases and J by 4 bases, with 11 bases left in between. This CDR3 has 13 amino acids. Germline V gives CDR1 SQVTM, CDR2 ANQGSEA. The CDR3 DNA reads as TGCAGCGTTGAACCCGGGGGGCGAGAGACCCAGTACTTC. Protein: CSVEPGGRETQYF.

The genes are TRBV20-1 and TRBJ2-7, with 9 bases lining up with TRBD1. The CDR3 contains 15 residues. Losses at the gene ends were 3 bases for V and 1 base for J; bases not matched to a gene: 7. Germline CDR1 DFQATT, CDR2 SNEGSKA (reference sequence). The CDR3 region is CSARARGTGSYEQYF. DNA of the CDR3: TGCAGTGCTAGGGCCCGCGGGACAGGGTCCTACGAGCAGTACTTC.

The chain recombines TRBV4-3 with TRBJ2-1, with 7 nucleotides matching TRBD2. The DNA end is more similar to TRBJ2-7, so the J call may be wrong. The CDR3 has 17 amino acids. Germline CDR1 reads LGHNA; CDR2 reads YSLEER. CDR3 in DNA: TGCGCCAGCAGCCAAGATATCCTAGCGGCCTCCTACAATGAGCAGTACTTC. Translating it yields CASSQDILAASYNEQYF.

In this sample, this clonotype turned up a few times. V usage is TRBV7-9 and J usage is TRBJ2-3; possibly TRBD1 for D (6 bases). The ends were cut back, 0 bases at V and 4 bases at J, with 23 bases in the middle. The CDR3 consists of 19 residues. Germline assignment: CDR1 SEHNR and CDR2 FQNEAQ (reference sequence). DNA of the CDR3: TGTGCCAGCAGCTTAGCGGCGTGGCAGGGGCCCCTTGGGCCAGATACGCAGTATTTT. Translating it yields CASSLAAWQGPLGPDTQYF.